Presented here are 13 T cell receptor beta chains from one specimen sequenced in a study of blood T cell repertoires in COVID-19. The protocol was immunoSEQ multiplex PCR, while the TCRdb copy is restricted to in-frame clones and leaves out a portion. The sample consists of some 380,000 clones, approximately 80% of them appearing once. Material for sequencing was peripheral blood. These receptors all stem from a human donor with acute or convalescent COVID-19. The donor label of this sample is uncertain.

J is TRBJ2-5 and V is TRBV5-1; 7 bases are shared with TRBD2. The CDR3 contains 15 residues. Germline CDR1 reads SGHRS; CDR2 reads YFSETQ. After removal of 2 bases from V and 1 base from J, the junction contained 5 bases not matched to a gene. CDR3 sequence: CASSFGGYSQETQYF. The DNA of the CDR3 is TGCGCCAGCAGCTTCGGGGGGTACTCCCAAGAGACCCAGTACTTC.

The J gene is TRBJ1-1, the V gene TRBV2; D uncertain. The CDR3 is 15 amino acids. Germline V gene data show CDR1 as SNHLY and CDR2 as FYNNEI. V was shortened by 1 base and J by 2 bases, with 11 bases between the two germline ends. Here the CDR3 reads CASSEVEADNTEAFF. The CDR3 bases are TGTGCCAGCAGTGAAGTAGAGGCAGACAACACTGAAGCTTTCTTT.

The table lists this clone with a few counts. The V gene is TRBV5-6, the J gene TRBJ2-3; 8 positions match TRBD2. Trimming cost V 4 bases and J 7 bases; bases outside gene matches: 11. This CDR3 comprises 15 residues. Germline assignment: CDR1 SGHDT and CDR2 YYEEEE. CDR3 nucleotide sequence: TGTGCCAGCAGCGATCCGGGGGGGCGAACGAATACGCAGTATTTT. Encoded protein: CASSDPGGRTNTQYF.

The V and J genes are TRBV2 and TRBJ1-5, with D maybe TRBD1 (5 bases). Germline CDR1 SNHLY, CDR2 FYNNEI. The length of the CDR3 is 14 residues. Between the trimmed V and J ends, which lost 5 bases and 7 bases, there was a span of 15 bases. The CDR3 DNA is TGTGCCAGCAGTACGACGGGGGTAAGGCAGCCCCAGCATTTT. Residues: CASSTTGVRQPQHF.

This clone has a handful of counts. The V gene is TRBV19, the J gene TRBJ2-5, with TRBD1 as a possible D gene (5 bases). The CDR3 consists of 15 residues. CDR1 is LNHDA and CDR2 is SQIVND in the germline V gene (reference sequence). V shed 1 base and J shed 2 bases, with 11 bases lying between them. In DNA form, the CDR3 reads TGTGCCAGTAGTATAGGTTGGGGCGGACAAGAGACCCAGTACTTC. Translation: CASSIGWGGQETQYF.

This clone has a single count. The gene calls are TRBV11-2 and TRBJ1-2; the D gene is possibly TRBD1 (6 bases). CDR1 is SGHAT and CDR2 is FQNNGV in the germline V gene. There are 14 residues in the CDR3. V shed 1 base and J shed 4 bases, with 10 bases lying between them. The CDR3 region is CASSLVGRGYGYTF. CDR3 nucleotide sequence: TGTGCCAGCAGCTTAGTGGGCAGGGGCTATGGCTACACCTTC.

This clone has a handful of counts. This chain joins TRBV4-2 and TRBJ2-2; 7 bases map to TRBD2. Trimming cost V 1 base and J 6 bases; bases outside gene matches: 14. Per the germline V gene, CDR1 is LGHNA and CDR2 is YNFKEQ. The CDR3 consists of 18 residues. CDR3: CASSQGSSRGGAAGELFF. The CDR3 DNA sequence: TGTGCCAGCAGCCAAGGTTCGAGTAGGGGAGGGGCCGCCGGGGAGCTGTTTTTT.

The count of this clone is one. V and J are TRBV9 and TRBJ2-1, with 7 bases that match TRBD1. CDR1 is SGDLS and CDR2 is YYNGEE in the germline V gene. V shed 2 bases and J 7 bases; nucleotides not matched to a gene: 9. This CDR3 has 15 residues. This chain's CDR3 is CASSVRQGTRNEQFF. The CDR3 nucleotides are TGTGCCAGCAGCGTTCGACAGGGAACAAGGAATGAGCAGTTCTTC. Looking up the rest from reference TRBV9 and TRBJ2-1 gives the full variable domain: DSGVTQTPKHLITATGQRVTLRCSPRSGDLSVYWYQQSLDQGLQFLIQYYNGEERAKGNILERFSAQQFPDLHSELNLSSLELGDSALYFCASSVRQGTRNEQFFGPGTRLTVL.

The chain has TRBV9 and TRBJ1-6, with 10 bases lining up with TRBD1. This CDR3 has 15 amino acids. Looked up from germline, CDR1 is SGDLS and CDR2 is YYNGEE. Unmatched junction bases numbered 6, after V lost 3 bases and J lost 9 bases. CDR3 DNA sequence: TGTGCCAGCAGCGGGGGGACAGGGGCCCTTTCACCCCTCCACTTT. The encoded protein is CASSGGTGALSPLHF.

The chain couples TRBV10-3 to TRBJ2-7, with TRBD2 matching 11 bases. V gave up 4 bases and J gave up 6 bases; unmatched junction bases: 2. In germline, CDR1 is ENHRY, CDR2 SYGVKD. This CDR3 is 13 amino acids long. The CDR3: CAISGLAGGEQYF. The CDR3 region has the DNA TGTGCCATCAGTGGGCTAGCGGGGGGCGAGCAGTACTTC.

For the CDR3, the DNA is TGTGCCAGCAGACCGGGGGGGCCGGCCGGGGAGCTGTTTTTT. It specifies CASRPGGPAGELFF. The rearrangement links TRBV9 to TRBJ2-2, with TRBD2 matching 8 bases. Germline-derived CDR1 and CDR2 are SGDLS and YYNGEE. V was pared by 5 bases and J by 6 bases, with 6 bases of the junction left unmatched. The CDR3 extends over 14 amino acids. The full variable domain, its missing parts supplied by reference TRBV9 and TRBJ2-2, is DSGVTQTPKHLITATGQRVTLRCSPRSGDLSVYWYQQSLDQGLQFLIQYYNGEERAKGNILERFSAQQFPDLHSELNLSSLELGDSALYFCASRPGGPAGELFFGEGSRLTVL.

The chain is built from TRBV2 and TRBJ2-7; D is perhaps TRBD2 (7 bases). The CDR3 loop spans 14 amino acids. The V end was cut by 7 bases, the J end by 1 base, with 14 bases between. Looked up from germline, CDR1 is SNHLY and CDR2 is FYNNEI. The CDR3 DNA reads TGTGCCAGCAAAGTCGAGGGGGGGTCCTACGAGCAGTACTTC. It encodes CASKVEGGSYEQYF.

A single count supports this clone. The chain has TRBV29-1 and TRBJ1-1; 7 positions agree with TRBD1. Trimming took 5 bases from V and 2 from J; bases not matched to a gene: 20. CDR3 length: 18 residues. Germline-derived CDR1 and CDR2 are SQVTM and ANQGSEA. The chain's CDR3 is CSVSRAKGGQTLNTEAFF. The CDR3 DNA follows: TGCAGCGTTAGCCGAGCGAAGGGGGGACAGACTCTAAACACTGAAGCTTTCTTT.